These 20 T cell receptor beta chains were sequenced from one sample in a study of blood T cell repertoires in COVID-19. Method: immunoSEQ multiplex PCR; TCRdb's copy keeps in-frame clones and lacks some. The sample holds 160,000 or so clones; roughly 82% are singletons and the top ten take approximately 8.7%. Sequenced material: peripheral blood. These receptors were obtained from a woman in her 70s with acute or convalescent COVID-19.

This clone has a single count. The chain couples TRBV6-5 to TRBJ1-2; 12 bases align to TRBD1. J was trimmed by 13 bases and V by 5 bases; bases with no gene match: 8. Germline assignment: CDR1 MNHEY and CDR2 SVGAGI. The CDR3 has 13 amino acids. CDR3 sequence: CASSPGTGGLVTF. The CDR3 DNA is TGTGCCAGCAGTCCAGGGACAGGGGGCCTCGTCACCTTC.

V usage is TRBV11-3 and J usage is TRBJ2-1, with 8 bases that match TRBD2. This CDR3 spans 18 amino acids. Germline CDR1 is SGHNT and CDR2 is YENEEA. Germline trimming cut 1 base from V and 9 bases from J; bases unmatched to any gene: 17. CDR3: CASSLGGRGGGRPSEQFF. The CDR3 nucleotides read TGTGCCAGCAGCTTAGGGGGCCGGGGGGGAGGCCGTCCCAGTGAGCAGTTCTTC. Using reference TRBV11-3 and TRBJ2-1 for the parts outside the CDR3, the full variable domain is EAGVVQSPRYKIIEKKQPVAFWCNPISGHNTLYWYLQNLGQGPELLIRYENEEAVDDSQLPKDRFSAERLKGVDSTLKIQPAELGDSAVYLCASSLGGRGGGRPSEQFFGPGTRLTVL.

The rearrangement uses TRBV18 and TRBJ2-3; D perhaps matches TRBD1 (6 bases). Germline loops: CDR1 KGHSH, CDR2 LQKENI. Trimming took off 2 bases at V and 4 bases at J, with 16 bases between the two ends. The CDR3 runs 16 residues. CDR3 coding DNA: TGTGCCAGCTCACCAGCGCCGGGTGGGGGCCCAGATACGCAGTATTTT. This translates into CASSPAPGGGPDTQYF.

The CDR3 DNA follows: TGTGCCAGCACCCCAGCGGGTCTACGAACCGGGGAGCTGTTTTTT. Its protein product is CASTPAGLRTGELFF. This sequence joins TRBV9 and TRBJ2-2; possibly TRBD2 for D (6 bases). V was trimmed by 6 bases and J by 5 bases, leaving 17 bases between them. The CDR3 is 15 residues long. Per germline, CDR1 SGDLS and CDR2 YYNGEE.

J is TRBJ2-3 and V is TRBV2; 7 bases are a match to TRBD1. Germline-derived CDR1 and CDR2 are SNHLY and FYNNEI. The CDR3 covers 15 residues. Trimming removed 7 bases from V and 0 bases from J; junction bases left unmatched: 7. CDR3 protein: CASNKGGHSTDTQYF. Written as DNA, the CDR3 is TGTGCCAGCAACAAAGGGGGCCATAGCACAGATACGCAGTATTTT.

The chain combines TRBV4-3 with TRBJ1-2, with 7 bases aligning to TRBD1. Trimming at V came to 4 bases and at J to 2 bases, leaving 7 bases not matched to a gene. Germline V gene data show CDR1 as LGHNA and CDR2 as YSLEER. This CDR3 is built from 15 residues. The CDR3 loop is CASSLMGQLNYGYTF. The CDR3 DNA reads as TGCGCCAGCAGCCTTATGGGACAGCTAAACTATGGCTACACCTTC.

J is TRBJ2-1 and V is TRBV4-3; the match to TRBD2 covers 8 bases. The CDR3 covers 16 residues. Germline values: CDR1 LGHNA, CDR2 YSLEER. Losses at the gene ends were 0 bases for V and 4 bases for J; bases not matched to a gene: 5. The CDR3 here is CASSQDETSAYNEQFF. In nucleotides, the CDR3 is TGCGCCAGCAGCCAAGATGAGACTAGCGCTTACAATGAGCAGTTCTTC.

The CDR3, as DNA: TGTGCCAGCAGTTTCCGGAGTGAACAGTTCTTC. Residues: CASSFRSEQFF. This chain connects TRBV7-2 to TRBJ2-1, with D uncertain. The CDR3 spans 11 residues. Trimming left V 6 bases short and J 13 bases short, with 13 bases between. Germline V lookup: CDR1 SGHTA, CDR2 FQGNSA.

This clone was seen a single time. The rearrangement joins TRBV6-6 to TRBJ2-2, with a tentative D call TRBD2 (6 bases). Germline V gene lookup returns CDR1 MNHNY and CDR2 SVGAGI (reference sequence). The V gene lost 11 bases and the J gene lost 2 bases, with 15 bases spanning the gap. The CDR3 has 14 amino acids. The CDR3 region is CAVGGGTNTGELFF. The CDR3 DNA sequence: TGTGCCGTAGGTGGGGGGACTAACACCGGGGAGCTGTTTTTT.

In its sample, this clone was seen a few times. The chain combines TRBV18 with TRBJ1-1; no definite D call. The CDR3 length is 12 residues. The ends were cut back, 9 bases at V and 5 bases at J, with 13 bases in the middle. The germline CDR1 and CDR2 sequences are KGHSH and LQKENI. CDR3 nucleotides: TGTGCCAGTACCTCGGCGGCTACTGAAGCTTTCTTT. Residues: CASTSAATEAFF.

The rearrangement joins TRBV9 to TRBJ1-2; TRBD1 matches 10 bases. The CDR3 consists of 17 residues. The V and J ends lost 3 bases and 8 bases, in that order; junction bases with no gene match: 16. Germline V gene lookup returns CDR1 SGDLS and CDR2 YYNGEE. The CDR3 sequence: CASSGPLRGTGVVGYTF. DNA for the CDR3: TGTGCCAGCAGCGGACCCTTGAGGGGGACAGGGGTGGTAGGCTACACCTTC.

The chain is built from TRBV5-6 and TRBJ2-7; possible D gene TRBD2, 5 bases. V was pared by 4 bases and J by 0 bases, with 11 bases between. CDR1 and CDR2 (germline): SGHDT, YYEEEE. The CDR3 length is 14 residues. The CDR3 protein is CASSLDFGSYEQYF. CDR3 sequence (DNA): TGTGCCAGCAGCCTGGACTTCGGCTCCTACGAGCAGTACTTC.

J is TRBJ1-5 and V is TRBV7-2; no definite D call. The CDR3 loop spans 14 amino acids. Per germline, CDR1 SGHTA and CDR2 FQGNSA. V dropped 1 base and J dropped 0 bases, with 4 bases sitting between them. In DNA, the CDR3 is TGTGCCAGCAGCTTAGATTATAGCAATCAGCCCCAGCATTTT. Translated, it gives CASSLDYSNQPQHF.

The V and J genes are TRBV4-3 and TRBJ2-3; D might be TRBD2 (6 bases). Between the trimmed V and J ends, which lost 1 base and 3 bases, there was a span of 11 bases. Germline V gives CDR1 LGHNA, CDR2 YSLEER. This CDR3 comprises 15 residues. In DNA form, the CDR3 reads TGCGCCAGCAGCCAAGGCCTCGGAGGGACAGATACGCAGTATTTT. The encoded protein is CASSQGLGGTDTQYF.

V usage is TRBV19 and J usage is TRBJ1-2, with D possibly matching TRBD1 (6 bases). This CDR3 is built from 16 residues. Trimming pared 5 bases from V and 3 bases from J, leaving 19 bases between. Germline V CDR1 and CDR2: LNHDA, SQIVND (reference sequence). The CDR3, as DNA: TGTGCCAGTAGTGCCTTAGGACAGTCATACGACTATGGCTACACCTTC. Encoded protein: CASSALGQSYDYGYTF. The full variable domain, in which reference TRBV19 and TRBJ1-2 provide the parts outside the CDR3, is DGGITQSPKYLFRKEGQNVTLSCEQNLNHDAMYWYRQDPGQGLRLIYYSQIVNDFQKGDIAEGYSVSREKKESFPLTVTSAQKNPTAFYLCASSALGQSYDYGYTFGSGTRLTVV.

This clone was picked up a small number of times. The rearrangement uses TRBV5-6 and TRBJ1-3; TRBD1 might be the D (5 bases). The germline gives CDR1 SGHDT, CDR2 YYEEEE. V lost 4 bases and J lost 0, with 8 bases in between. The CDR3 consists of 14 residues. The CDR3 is CASSDGGSGNTIYF. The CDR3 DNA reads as TGTGCCAGCAGCGACGGGGGCTCTGGAAACACCATATATTTT.

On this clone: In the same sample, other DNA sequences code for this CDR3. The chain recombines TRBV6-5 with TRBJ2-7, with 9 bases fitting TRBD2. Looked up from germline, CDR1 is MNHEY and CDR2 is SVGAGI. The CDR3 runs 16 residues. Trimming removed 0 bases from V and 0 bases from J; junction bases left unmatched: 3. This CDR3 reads CASSYSATSGSYEQYF. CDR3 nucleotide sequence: TGTGCCAGCAGTTACTCGGCGACTAGCGGCTCCTACGAGCAGTACTTC.

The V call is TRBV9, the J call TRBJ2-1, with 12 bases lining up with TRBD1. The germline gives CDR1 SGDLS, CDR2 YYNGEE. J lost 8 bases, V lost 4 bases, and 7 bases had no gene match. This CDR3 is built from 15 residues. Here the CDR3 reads CASSFGTGGFDEQFF. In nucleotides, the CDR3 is TGTGCCAGCAGCTTCGGGACAGGGGGCTTCGATGAGCAGTTCTTC. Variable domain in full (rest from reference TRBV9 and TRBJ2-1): DSGVTQTPKHLITATGQRVTLRCSPRSGDLSVYWYQQSLDQGLQFLIQYYNGEERAKGNILERFSAQQFPDLHSELNLSSLELGDSALYFCASSFGTGGFDEQFFGPGTRLTVL.

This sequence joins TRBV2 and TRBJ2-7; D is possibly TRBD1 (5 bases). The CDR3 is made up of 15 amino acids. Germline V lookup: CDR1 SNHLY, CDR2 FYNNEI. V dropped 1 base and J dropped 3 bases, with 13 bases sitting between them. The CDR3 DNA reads TGTGCCAGCAGTGAAGATCAGGGCCTCGTCTACGAGCAGTACTTC. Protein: CASSEDQGLVYEQYF.

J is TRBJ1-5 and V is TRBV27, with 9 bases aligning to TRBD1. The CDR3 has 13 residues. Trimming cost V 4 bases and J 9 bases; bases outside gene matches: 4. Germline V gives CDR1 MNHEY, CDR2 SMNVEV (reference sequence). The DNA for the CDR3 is TGTGCCAGCAGTTCACAGGGGGCTGGGCCCCAGCATTTT. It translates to CASSSQGAGPQHF.